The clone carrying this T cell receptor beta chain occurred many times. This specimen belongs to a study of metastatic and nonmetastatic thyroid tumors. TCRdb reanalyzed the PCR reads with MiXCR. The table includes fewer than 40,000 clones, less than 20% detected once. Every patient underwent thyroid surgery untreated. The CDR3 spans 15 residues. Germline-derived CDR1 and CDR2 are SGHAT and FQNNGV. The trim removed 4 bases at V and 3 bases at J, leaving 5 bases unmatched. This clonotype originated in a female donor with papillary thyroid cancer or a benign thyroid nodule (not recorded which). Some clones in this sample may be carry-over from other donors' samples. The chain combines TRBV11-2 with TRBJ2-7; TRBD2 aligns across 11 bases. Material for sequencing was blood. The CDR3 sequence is CASSYRLAGNYEQYF. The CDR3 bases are TGTGCCAGCAGCTACCGACTAGCGGGAAACTACGAGCAGTACTTC.